The TCR beta chain described here comes from a study of technical replicates of blood from a few donors. CDR3 size: 18 residues. CDR1 MGHRA and CDR2 YSYEKL come from the germline V gene. V was pared by 1 base and J by 5 bases, with 20 bases between. TCRdb keeps only in-frame clones here, not all; method: immunoSEQ multiplex PCR. The repertoire holds about 71,000 clones, about 96% seen once, with approximately 0.2% in the top ten. V is TRBV4-1 and J is TRBJ1-4; D may be TRBD1 (6 bases). Sequencing was carried out using T cells isolated from PBMCs. The receptor was derived from a human donor in good health. The CDR3 reads CASSQGGSGRGLNEKLFF. In nucleotides, the CDR3 is TGCGCCAGCAGCCAAGGGGGCAGTGGCAGGGGATTGAATGAAAAACTGTTTTTT.